This T cell receptor (beta chain) was recorded in a study of cytomegalovirus exposure and HLA in healthy donors. Overall study findings and caveats: Upon later analysis, TCR association rates were observed to vary by HLA locus, being highest for DRB1 and lowest for HLA-C. An analysis was carried out later, and it reportedly showed fewer N-insertions in an Asian-associated ancestry cluster than the approximately 670-donor mean. Association of a missense DCLRE1C variant with TCR beta V- and J-gene trimming was reported in a later analysis.

Researchers ran the PCR with 60 Vbeta and 13 Jbeta primers. Assay used: immunoSEQ multiplex PCR; TCRdb lists only in-frame clones, some missing. The sample includes about 90,000 clones, about four fifths of them seen just once. The junction had 5 bases not matched to a gene; V was cut back by 4 bases and J by 7 bases. The CDR3 is 15 amino acids. The V gene's germline CDR1 is SGHRS and CDR2 YFSETQ. Sampled while nominally healthy, donors likely had unrecorded immune exposures. In regard to this clone: Its antigen is not identified.

The origin of this receptor is a man between 18 and 29 years old in good health and CMV-seronegative. The sample taken for sequencing was PBMCs. J is TRBJ2-1 and V is TRBV5-1, with 13 positions matching TRBD2. The CDR3 DNA sequence: TGCGCCAGCAGCCCTGGACTAGCGGGAGCGAATGAGCAGTTCTTC. The encoded protein is CASSPGLAGANEQFF.